The 31 T cell receptor beta chains in this list originate from one sample, sequenced in a study of T cells in Graves' hyperthyroidism and ophthalmopathy. Amplification targeted TCR beta CDR3 regions from RNA transcripts. An initial round of RT-PCR targeting the TCR CDR3 relied on the HTBI primer set. TCRdb itself ran the multiplex PCR reads through MiXCR, one entry per CDR3 protein. The sample contains 560,000 or so distinct CDR3 sequences, 35% to 55% of which appear only once. The sequenced material came from peripheral blood or thyroid tissue (not recorded which). These receptor sequences come from a woman younger than 30 with Graves' hyperthyroidism.

This clonotype was recorded a few times. The V call is TRBV7-2, the J call TRBJ2-7; 8 bases are a match to TRBD2. The CDR3 runs 15 residues. Germline CDR1 reads SGHTA; CDR2 reads FQGNSA. J lost 7 bases, V lost 2 bases, and 10 bases had no gene match. CDR3 DNA: TGTGCCAGCAGCTTATCGCGGGAGGTTCTGGGGGAGCAGTACTTC. Its protein is CASSLSREVLGEQYF.

V gene TRBV19 combines with J gene TRBJ2-7; D assignment may be TRBD1 or TRBD2 (6 bases each). V gave up 3 bases and J gave up 2 bases, with 14 bases separating them. The CDR3 covers 15 residues. The germline gives CDR1 LNHDA, CDR2 SQIVND (reference sequence). The CDR3 protein is CASSIGGPLTYEQYF. CDR3 DNA: TGTGCCAGTAGTATCGGGGGCCCTCTGACCTACGAGCAGTACTTC.

This clonotype was detected only a few times. This rearrangement joins TRBV7-2 to TRBJ2-7, with D tentatively TRBD1 (6 bases). The CDR3 extends over 13 amino acids. The germline V and J ends were trimmed by 5 bases and 2 bases, with 10 bases remaining between them. Looked up from germline, CDR1 is SGHTA and CDR2 is FQGNSA. DNA of the CDR3: TGTGCCAGCAGCAGGACAGAGACCTACGAGCAGTACTTC. Translated, it gives CASSRTETYEQYF.

In this sample, this clonotype turned up many times. The genes are TRBV7-2 and TRBJ1-2; 10 bases fit TRBD1. The CDR3 contains 15 residues. The V and J ends lost 5 bases and 2 bases, in that order; junction bases with no gene match: 5. Germline lookup yields CDR1 SGHTA and CDR2 FQGNSA. CDR3 DNA sequence: TGTGCCAGCAGCGCCGGACAGGGGGTAAACTATGGCTACACCTTC. Its translation: CASSAGQGVNYGYTF.

This clonotype has a count of ten or more. V gene TRBV15 combines with J gene TRBJ2-7; D could derive from TRBD1 or TRBD2 (5 bases each). CDR1 LNHNV and CDR2 YYDKDF come from the germline V gene (reference sequence). This CDR3 is built from 14 residues. V was shortened by 0 bases and J by 2 bases, with 8 bases between the two germline ends. Here the CDR3 reads CATSREVGAYEQYF. The CDR3 DNA follows: TGTGCCACCAGCAGAGAGGTGGGGGCCTACGAGCAGTACTTC.

This clonotype showed up many times. The CDR3 region has the DNA TGTGCCAGCAGTGAATCCGGCAGGGCGGTTCAGCCCCAGCATTTT. The encoded protein is CASSESGRAVQPQHF. The chain joins TRBV2 to TRBJ1-5; tentatively, D is TRBD1 (5 bases). CDR3 length equals 15 residues. Germline V gene data show CDR1 as SNHLY and CDR2 as FYNNEI. V lost 2 bases, J lost 6 bases, and 14 bases lay in between.

In its sample, this clonotype was seen a few times. CDR3 nucleotides: TGTGCCAGCAGCTTAGGGGGATTTAATGAAAAACTGTTTTTT. Protein sequence: CASSLGGFNEKLFF. This chain joins TRBV7-2 and TRBJ1-4; D remains unclear. This CDR3 is built from 14 residues. With 1 base removed from V and 4 bases from J, the gap between germline ends came to 7 bases. Germline CDR1 and CDR2: SGHTA and FQGNSA. Supplemented by reference TRBV7-2 and TRBJ1-4, the full variable domain reads GAGVSQSPSNKVTEKGKDVELRCDPISGHTALYWYRQSLGQGLEFLIYFQGNSAPDKSGLPSDRFSAERTGGSVSTLTIQRTQQEDSAVYLCASSLGGFNEKLFFGSGTQLSVL.

The rearrangement joins TRBV29-1 to TRBJ1-4, with TRBD1 matching 8 bases. V trimming: 8 bases; J trimming: 3 bases; junction bases outside the gene matches: 14. The CDR3 spans 16 residues. The germline V gene has CDR1 SQVTM and CDR2 ANQGSEA. This CDR3 is CSILTGDGGSNEKLFF. The CDR3 DNA sequence: TGCAGCATCCTGACAGGGGATGGGGGCTCTAATGAAAAACTGTTTTTT. The variable domain in full, completed from reference TRBV29-1 and TRBJ1-4, reads SAVISQKPSRDICQRGTSLTIQCQVDSQVTMMFWYRQQPGQSLTLIATANQGSEATYESGFVIDKFPISRPNLTFSTLTVSNMSPEDSSIYLCSILTGDGGSNEKLFFGSGTQLSVL.

V and J are TRBV2 and TRBJ2-2, with D possibly TRBD2 on 6 matching bases. Germline V gene sequence: CDR1 SNHLY, CDR2 FYNNEI. Trimming left V 5 bases short and J 7 bases short, with 11 bases between. The CDR3 loop spans 13 amino acids. The CDR3 sequence: CASSFRGDGELFF. The CDR3 region has the DNA TGTGCCAGCAGTTTCCGCGGGGACGGGGAGCTGTTTTTT. The whole variable domain, remainder taken from reference TRBV2 and TRBJ2-2, is EPEVTQTPSHQVTQMGQEVILRCVPISNHLYFYWYRQILGQKVEFLVSFYNNEISEKSEIFDDQFSVERPDGSNFTLKIRSTKLEDSAMYFCASSFRGDGELFFGEGSRLTVL.

V is TRBV15 and J is TRBJ1-4; the D is unclear. With 0 bases removed from V and 7 bases from J, the gap between germline ends came to 9 bases. The CDR3 contains 14 residues. Germline values: CDR1 LNHNV, CDR2 YYDKDF (reference sequence). CDR3 loop: CATSRDVGGEKLFF. In nucleotides, the CDR3 is TGTGCCACCAGCAGAGATGTTGGAGGTGAAAAACTGTTTTTT.

The chain employs TRBV20-1 and TRBJ2-7; 9 bases agree with TRBD2. CDR3 size: 13 residues. Per germline, CDR1 DFQATT and CDR2 SNEGSKA (reference sequence). The trim removed 3 bases at V and 9 bases at J, leaving 9 bases unmatched. The DNA of the CDR3 is TGCAGTGCTAGTAGCGGGAGTGTCGAGGTGCAGTACTTC. This encodes CSASSGSVEVQYF.

This clonotype was recorded a few times. This chain links TRBV19 with TRBJ1-1; 9 bases fit TRBD1. J lost 5 bases, V lost 0 bases, and 7 bases had no gene match. CDR1 is LNHDA and CDR2 is SQIVND in the germline V gene (reference sequence). This CDR3 comprises 16 residues. The CDR3 spells CASSIDPDRGRTEAFF. CDR3 nucleotides: TGTGCCAGTAGTATAGACCCGGACAGGGGAAGGACTGAAGCTTTCTTT. The full variable domain, completed using reference TRBV19 and TRBJ1-1, is DGGITQSPKYLFRKEGQNVTLSCEQNLNHDAMYWYRQDPGQGLRLIYYSQIVNDFQKGDIAEGYSVSREKKESFPLTVTSAQKNPTAFYLCASSIDPDRGRTEAFFGQGTRLTVV.

This clonotype came up many times. This sequence joins TRBV29-1 and TRBJ2-7; TRBD1 matches 9 bases. This CDR3 has 13 residues. The germline V gene encodes CDR1 SQVTM and CDR2 ANQGSEA. The V and J ends lost 7 bases and 1 base, in that order; junction bases with no gene match: 5. For the CDR3, the DNA is TGCAGCGCCCGGGACAGGGCGTCCTACGAGCAGTACTTC. Its protein is CSARDRASYEQYF.

The chain recombines TRBV9 with TRBJ2-7, with 7 bases matching TRBD2. The CDR3 is 17 residues long. Germline-derived CDR1 and CDR2 are SGDLS and YYNGEE. The junction had 10 bases not matched to a gene; V was cut back by 0 bases and J by 1 base. The CDR3 reads CASSVGVSGWQSYEQYF. The CDR3 DNA reads as TGTGCCAGCAGCGTAGGGGTTAGCGGGTGGCAGTCCTACGAGCAGTACTTC. The full variable domain, in which reference TRBV9 and TRBJ2-7 provide the parts outside the CDR3, is DSGVTQTPKHLITATGQRVTLRCSPRSGDLSVYWYQQSLDQGLQFLIQYYNGEERAKGNILERFSAQQFPDLHSELNLSSLELGDSALYFCASSVGVSGWQSYEQYFGPGTRLTVT.

For this clonotype: Germline and junction disagree at one end, which may indicate a read error. This chain links TRBV5-5 with TRBJ2-7; 7 bases align to TRBD2. CDR3 length: 15 amino acids. CDR1 is SGHKS and CDR2 is YYEKEE in the germline V gene (reference sequence). The CDR3 DNA is TGTGCCAGCGGCTTGTTGTTTGGGACTAACTACGAGCAGTACTTC. The encoded protein is CASGLLFGTNYEQYF.

This clonotype was seen many times. The chain couples TRBV7-8 to TRBJ1-1, with 8 bases that match TRBD1. CDR1 SGHVS and CDR2 FQNEAQ come from the germline V gene. This CDR3 has 16 amino acids. V trimming: 6 bases; J trimming: 0 bases; junction bases outside the gene matches: 9. The CDR3 DNA is TGTGCCAGCAGACGAACGGGACAGGCAATGAACACTGAAGCTTTCTTT. Translated, it gives CASRRTGQAMNTEAFF. Based on the CDR3 plus reference TRBV7-8 and TRBJ1-1, the full variable domain is GAGVSQSPRYKVAKRGQDVALRCDPISGHVSLFWYQQALGQGPEFLTYFQNEAQLDKSGLPSDRFFAERPEGSVSTLKIQRTQQEDSAVYLCASRRTGQAMNTEAFFGQGTRLTVV.

This sequence joins TRBV7-2 and TRBJ1-1; D not certain. Germline V gives CDR1 SGHTA, CDR2 FQGNSA. Trimming pared 5 bases from V and 9 bases from J, leaving 19 bases between. The CDR3 length is 14 residues. This chain's CDR3 is CASSPPPEGLKAFF. The CDR3 nucleotides are TGTGCCAGCAGCCCTCCCCCTGAAGGGCTGAAAGCTTTCTTT.

V is TRBV10-3 and J is TRBJ2-3, with no clear D. The V end was cut by 7 bases, the J end by 2 bases, with 10 bases between. The germline V gene has CDR1 ENHRY and CDR2 SYGVKD. The CDR3 spans 13 residues. CDR3 loop: CAINPDNTDTQYF. The CDR3 nucleotides are TGTGCCATCAATCCCGACAACACAGATACGCAGTATTTT.

The rearrangement joins TRBV20-1 to TRBJ2-5; perhaps D is TRBD1 or TRBD2 (6 bases each). This CDR3 is 13 amino acids long. CDR1 DFQATT and CDR2 SNEGSKA come from the germline V gene (reference sequence). The V and J ends lost 4 bases and 7 bases respectively, with 16 bases between them. The CDR3 DNA is TGCAGTGCTAAGGGGGGAAACGGGAGGACCCAGTACTTC. This encodes CSAKGGNGRTQYF.

This clonotype appeared a few times. The chain recombines TRBV2 with TRBJ1-2; a possible D gene is TRBD1 (6 bases). V gave up 7 bases and J gave up 2 bases, with 8 bases separating them. In germline, CDR1 is SNHLY, CDR2 FYNNEI. The CDR3 length is 12 residues. CDR3 in amino acids: CASNTGNYGYTF. The CDR3 DNA follows: TGTGCCAGCAATACAGGGAACTATGGCTACACCTTC.

The J gene is TRBJ2-5, the V gene TRBV5-1; unclear D gene. Germline CDR1 SGHRS, CDR2 YFSETQ. CDR3 length equals 13 residues. V was clipped by 0 bases and J by 9 bases, with 12 bases between them. Here the CDR3 DNA reads TGCGCCAGCAGCTTGGGGCGGTTCCAGCCCCAGTACTTC. It yields the protein CASSLGRFQPQYF.

This chain joins TRBV12-3 or TRBV12-4 and TRBJ2-5, with 14 positions matching TRBD2. J was trimmed by 2 bases and V by 6 bases; bases with no gene match: 8. The CDR3 sequence is 17 residues long. The CDR3 DNA sequence: TGTGCCAGCAGGGGGACTAGCGGGAGTTGGGGACAAGAGACCCAGTACTTC. This gives the protein CASRGTSGSWGQETQYF.

This clonotype was seen ten or more times. The chain uses TRBV7-9 and TRBJ2-7; 7 bases align to TRBD2. V shed 1 base, J shed 2 bases, and the junction held 5 bases outside the gene matches. There are 15 residues in the CDR3. CDR1 and CDR2 from the germline V gene are SEHNR and FQNEAQ (reference sequence). The CDR3 spells CASSLGPAGTYEQYF. The CDR3, as DNA: TGTGCCAGCAGCTTAGGCCCAGCGGGGACCTACGAGCAGTACTTC. Full variable domain (outside the CDR3, taken from reference TRBV7-9 and TRBJ2-7): DTGVSQNPRHKITKRGQNVTFRCDPISEHNRLYWYRQTLGQGPEFLTYFQNEAQLEKSRLLSDRFSAERPKGSFSTLEIQRTEQGDSAMYLCASSLGPAGTYEQYFGPGTRLTVT.

The chain is built from TRBV25-1 and TRBJ1-2, with D maybe TRBD1 (5 bases). Per germline, CDR1 MGHDK and CDR2 SYGVNS. The V gene lost 4 bases and the J gene lost 4 bases, with 19 bases spanning the gap. The CDR3 totals 16 residues. The CDR3 sequence is CASSAKKPGTVYGYTF. The CDR3 region has the DNA TGTGCCAGCAGTGCTAAAAAACCCGGGACTGTCTATGGCTACACCTTC.

This clonotype was counted between two and nine times. The chain has TRBV20-1 and TRBJ1-4, with a tentative D call TRBD1 (5 bases). This CDR3 spans 15 amino acids. Germline CDR1 is DFQATT and CDR2 is SNEGSKA (reference sequence). Trimming left V 3 bases short and J 6 bases short, with 17 bases between. CDR3 nucleotide sequence: TGCAGTGCTAGGGACGGTCAGATCAGGGATGAAAAACTGTTTTTT. Translating gives CSARDGQIRDEKLFF.

The chain is built from TRBV7-9 and TRBJ1-6; TRBD1 matches 12 bases. V trimming: 4 bases; J trimming: 8 bases; junction bases outside the gene matches: 6. There are 16 residues in the CDR3. CDR1 SEHNR and CDR2 FQNEAQ come from the germline V gene (reference sequence). CDR3 loop: CASSWGQGASDSPLHF. The CDR3, as DNA: TGTGCCAGCAGCTGGGGACAGGGGGCTTCGGATTCACCCCTCCACTTT.

This clonotype was picked up many times. The chain couples TRBV7-8 to TRBJ1-6; 9 bases map to TRBD1. The CDR3 runs 13 residues. In germline, CDR1 is SGHVS, CDR2 FQNEAQ. The J segment lost 11 bases and the V segment lost 3 bases, leaving 2 bases of the junction unmatched. This chain's CDR3 is CASSFGTGPPLHF. For the CDR3, the DNA is TGTGCCAGCAGCTTCGGGACAGGGCCACCCCTCCACTTT.

The genes are TRBV25-1 and TRBJ1-1, with no clear D. V gave up 4 bases and J gave up 4 bases, with 22 bases separating them. Germline-derived CDR1 and CDR2 are MGHDK and SYGVNS. The CDR3 is made up of 17 amino acids. The CDR3 region is CASSGLLRLSLSTEAFF. CDR3 in DNA: TGTGCCAGCAGTGGTCTACTGAGACTGTCCCTGAGCACTGAAGCTTTCTTT.

The CDR3 DNA sequence: TGTGCCAGCAGTTACCTGGGTGAAAAACTGTTTTTT. The encoded protein is CASSYLGEKLFF. This sequence joins TRBV7-6 and TRBJ1-4; no definite D call. CDR3 length equals 12 residues. Germline V gives CDR1 SGHVS, CDR2 FNYEAQ. V was clipped by 6 bases and J by 7 bases, with 9 bases between them. The variable domain in full, with the rest retrieved from reference TRBV7-6 and TRBJ1-4, is GAGVSQSPRYKVTKRGQDVALRCDPISGHVSLYWYRQALGQGPEFLTYFNYEAQQDKSGLPNDRFSAERPEGSISTLTIQRTEQRDSAMYRCASSYLGEKLFFGSGTQLSVL.

The chain recombines TRBV12-3 or TRBV12-4 with TRBJ1-2; D uncertain. V gave up 2 bases and J gave up 4 bases, with 11 bases separating them. The CDR3 has 14 residues. The CDR3 DNA sequence: TGTGCCAGCAGTTTACAGACCCTAGGCTATGGCTACACCTTC. Its protein product is CASSLQTLGYGYTF.

This clonotype was detected many times. The chain couples TRBV25-1 to TRBJ2-3, with D unclear. The germline CDR1 and CDR2 sequences are MGHDK and SYGVNS. This CDR3 spans 14 amino acids. V was trimmed by 4 bases and J by 3 bases, leaving 11 bases between them. The CDR3 bases are TGTGCCAGCAGTGGCCTTTGGGTGACAGATACGCAGTATTTT. It is translated as CASSGLWVTDTQYF.